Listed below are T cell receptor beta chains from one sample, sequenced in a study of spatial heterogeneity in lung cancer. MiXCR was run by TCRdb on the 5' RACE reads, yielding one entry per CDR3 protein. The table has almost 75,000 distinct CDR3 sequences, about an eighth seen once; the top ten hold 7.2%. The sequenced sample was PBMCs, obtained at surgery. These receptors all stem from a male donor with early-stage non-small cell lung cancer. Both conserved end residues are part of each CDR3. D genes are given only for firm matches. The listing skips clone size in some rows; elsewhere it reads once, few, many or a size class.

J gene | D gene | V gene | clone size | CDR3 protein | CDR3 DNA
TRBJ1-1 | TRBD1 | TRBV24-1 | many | CATTEAGGNEAFF | TGTGCCACCACCGAGGCAGGGGGCAATGAAGCTTTCTTT
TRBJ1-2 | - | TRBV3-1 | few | CASSQGDGRVWGYTF | TGTGCCAGCAGCCAAGGTGATGGCAGAGTATGGGGCTACACCTTC
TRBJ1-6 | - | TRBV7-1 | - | CASSSGQKNSPLHF | TGTGCCAGCAGTAGCGGACAGAAAAATTCACCCCTCCACTTT
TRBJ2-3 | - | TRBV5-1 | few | CAGRRDGYTDTQYF | TGCGCCGGGCGGCGGGATGGGTACACAGATACGCAGTATTTT
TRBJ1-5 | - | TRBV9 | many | CASGGPQPQHF | TGTGCCAGCGGAGGGCCCCAGCCCCAGCATTTT
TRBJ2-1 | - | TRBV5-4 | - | CASSQPGGHNEQFF | TGTGCCAGCAGCCAACCTGGAGGACACAATGAGCAGTTCTTC
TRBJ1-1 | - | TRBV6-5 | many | CASSYSAVNTEAFF | TGTGCCAGCAGTTACTCTGCGGTGAACACTGAAGCTTTCTTT
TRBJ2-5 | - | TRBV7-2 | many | CASSPPGSQETQYF | TGTGCCAGCAGCCCCCCCGGGAGCCAGGAGACCCAGTACTTC
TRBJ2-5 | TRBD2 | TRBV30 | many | CAWRTSGIETQYF | TGTGCCTGGAGGACTAGCGGGATAGAGACCCAGTACTTC
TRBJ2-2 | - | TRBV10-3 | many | CAISDPPTGELFF | TGTGCCATCAGTGACCCCCCCACCGGGGAGCTGTTTTTT
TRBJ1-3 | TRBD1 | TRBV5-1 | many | CASSKGQGDTIYF | TGCGCCAGCAGCAAGGGACAGGGTGACACCATATATTTT
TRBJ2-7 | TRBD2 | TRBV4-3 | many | CASSQDRTSGRADLSYEQYF | TGCGCCAGCAGCCAAGATCGGACTAGCGGGAGGGCCGACTTATCCTACGAGCAGTACTTC
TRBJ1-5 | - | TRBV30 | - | CAWSFWSASNQPQHF | TGTGCCTGGAGTTTTTGGTCCGCAAGCAATCAGCCCCAGCATTTT
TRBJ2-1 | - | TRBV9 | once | CASSPLLAYNEQFF | TGTGCCAGCAGCCCTCTCTTGGCCTACAATGAGCAGTTCTTC
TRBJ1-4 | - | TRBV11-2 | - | CASSLVSVPNEKLFF | TGTGCCAGCAGCTTAGTGTCAGTCCCAAATGAAAAACTGTTTTTT
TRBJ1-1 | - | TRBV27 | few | CASSLWGLNTEAFF | TGTGCCAGCAGTTTATGGGGGTTGAACACTGAAGCTTTCTTT
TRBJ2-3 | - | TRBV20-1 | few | CSATTGFTDTQYF | TGCAGTGCTACGACGGGCTTCACAGATACGCAGTATTTT
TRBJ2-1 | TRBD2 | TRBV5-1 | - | CASSPGLAGGPRNEQFF | TGCGCCAGCAGCCCGGGACTAGCGGGAGGGCCCAGGAATGAGCAGTTCTTC
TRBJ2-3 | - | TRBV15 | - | CATSRDGGTDTQYF | TGTGCCACCAGCAGAGATGGGGGTACAGATACGCAGTATTTT
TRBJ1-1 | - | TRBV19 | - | CASSARDRGPATEAFF | TGTGCCAGTAGTGCCCGGGACCGGGGACCTGCCACTGAAGCTTTCTTT
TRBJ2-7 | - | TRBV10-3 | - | CAISEKIRVSSYEQYF | TGTGCCATCAGTGAGAAGATCAGGGTCAGCTCCTACGAGCAGTACTTC
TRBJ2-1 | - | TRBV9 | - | CASSPGAATYNEQFF | TGTGCCAGCAGCCCTGGGGCGGCCACATACAATGAGCAGTTCTTC
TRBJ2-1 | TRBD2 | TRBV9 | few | CASSLDPSGRSYNEQFF | TGTGCCAGCAGCCTCGATCCTAGCGGGAGGAGCTACAATGAGCAGTTCTTC
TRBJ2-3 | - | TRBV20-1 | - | CSAALGSGTDTQYF | TGCAGTGCGGCCCTCGGATCAGGCACAGATACGCAGTATTTT
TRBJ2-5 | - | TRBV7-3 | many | CASSLTPGWGETQYF | TGTGCCAGCAGCTTAACCCCCGGGTGGGGGGAGACCCAGTACTTC
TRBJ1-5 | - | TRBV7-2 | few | CASSSPSGFYSNQPQHF | TGTGCCAGCAGCTCCCCCTCAGGTTTCTATAGCAATCAGCCCCAGCATTTT
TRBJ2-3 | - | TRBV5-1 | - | CASSLRGSLDTQYF | TGCGCCAGCAGCTTAAGAGGGTCCCTAGATACGCAGTATTTT
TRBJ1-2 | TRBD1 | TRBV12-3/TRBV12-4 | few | CASSTDRGHGYTF | TGTGCCAGCAGCACGGACAGGGGCCATGGCTACACCTTC
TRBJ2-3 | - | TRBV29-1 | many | CSVAGPPGATTDTQYF | TGCAGCGTTGCGGGCCCCCCAGGGGCTACCACAGATACGCAGTATTTT
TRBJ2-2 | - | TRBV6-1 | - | CASSPPGQARTGELFF | TGTGCCAGCAGCCCCCCGGGGCAGGCCCGCACCGGGGAGCTGTTTTTT
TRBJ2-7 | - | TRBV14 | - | CASSQGPGRTSSYEQYF | TGTGCCAGCAGCCAGGGACCAGGGCGGACATCCTCCTACGAGCAGTACTTC
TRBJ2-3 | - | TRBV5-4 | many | CASSLDGGTDTQYF | TGTGCCAGCAGCTTGGACGGGGGCACAGATACGCAGTATTTT
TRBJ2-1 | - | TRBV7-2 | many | CASSFPRGGATGTYNEQFF | TGTGCCAGCAGCTTCCCTAGAGGTGGGGCAACAGGCACCTACAATGAGCAGTTCTTC
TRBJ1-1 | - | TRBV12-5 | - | CASGLVIKGMNTEAFF | TGTGCTAGTGGTTTGGTAATTAAGGGGATGAACACTGAAGCTTTCTTT
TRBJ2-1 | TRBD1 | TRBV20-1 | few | CSASGTAFNEQFF | TGCAGTGCCTCCGGGACAGCCTTCAATGAGCAGTTCTTC
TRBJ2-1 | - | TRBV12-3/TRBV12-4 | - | CASSLTNYNEQFF | TGTGCCAGCAGTTTGACTAACTACAATGAGCAGTTCTTC
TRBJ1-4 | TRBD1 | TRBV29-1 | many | CSVALGQGPLKLFF | TGCAGCGTTGCTCTTGGACAGGGGCCCCTCAAACTGTTTTTT
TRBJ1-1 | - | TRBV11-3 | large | CASSPWAGEAFF | TGTGCCAGCAGCCCCTGGGCTGGTGAAGCTTTCTTT
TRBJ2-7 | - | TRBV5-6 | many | CASSSSSYEQYF | TGTGCCAGCAGCTCCAGCTCCTACGAGCAGTACTTC
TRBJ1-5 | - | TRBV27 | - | CASTTFLRGNQPQHF | TGTGCCAGCACCACATTTTTGCGCGGCAATCAGCCCCAGCATTTT
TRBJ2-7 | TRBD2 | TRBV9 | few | CASSVASHGTSNAYEQYF | TGTGCCAGCAGCGTAGCCTCCCATGGGACTAGCAACGCCTACGAGCAGTACTTC
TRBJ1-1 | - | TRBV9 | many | CASSPREAFF | TGTGCCAGCAGCCCGCGGGAGGCTTTCTTT
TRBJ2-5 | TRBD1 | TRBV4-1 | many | CASSNRDRGEETQYF | TGCGCCAGCAGCAACCGGGACAGGGGAGAAGAGACCCAGTACTTC
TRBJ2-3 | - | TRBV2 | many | CASRSFWNSDTQYF | TGTGCCAGCAGGTCGTTCTGGAACTCAGATACGCAGTATTTT
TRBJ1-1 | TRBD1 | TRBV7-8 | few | CASSSVRTGRITFF | TGTGCCAGCAGCTCGGTCCGGACAGGGAGAATAACTTTCTTT
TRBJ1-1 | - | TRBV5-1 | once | CASSLESSLNTEAFF | TGCGCCAGCAGCTTGGAAAGCAGCTTGAACACTGAAGCTTTCTTT
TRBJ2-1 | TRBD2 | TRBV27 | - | CASSSLAGGSYNEQFF | TGTGCCAGCAGTTCCCTAGCGGGAGGGTCCTACAATGAGCAGTTCTTC
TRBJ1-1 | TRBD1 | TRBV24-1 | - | CATSDSKTGATEAFF | TGTGCCACCAGTGATTCCAAAACAGGGGCCACTGAAGCTTTCTTT
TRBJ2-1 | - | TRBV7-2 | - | CASSPSWGSDEQFF | TGTGCCAGCAGCCCGAGTTGGGGTAGCGATGAGCAGTTCTTC
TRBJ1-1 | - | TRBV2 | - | CASTRGRQWRGFF | TGTGCCAGCACCCGTGGGCGACAGTGGAGAGGTTTCTTT
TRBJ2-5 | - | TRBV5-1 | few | CASMAGSTQETQYF | TGCGCCAGCATGGCAGGGAGTACCCAAGAGACCCAGTACTTC
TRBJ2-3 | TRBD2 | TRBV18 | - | CASSPRGREDTQYF | TGTGCCAGCTCCCCCCGGGGGAGGGAAGATACGCAGTATTTT
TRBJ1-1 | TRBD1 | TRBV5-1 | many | CASSSLGQGGQEAFF | TGCGCCAGCAGCTCACTTGGACAGGGGGGACAAGAAGCTTTCTTT
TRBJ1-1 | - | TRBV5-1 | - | CASSLGQGEGTEAFF | TGCGCCAGCAGCTTGGGGCAGGGAGAGGGCACTGAAGCTTTCTTT
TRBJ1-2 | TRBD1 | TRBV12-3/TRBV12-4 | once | CASSSGTGKGGYTF | TGTGCCAGCAGTTCCGGGACAGGGAAAGGGGGCTACACCTTC
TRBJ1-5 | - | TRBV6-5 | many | CASSYSPFNQPQHF | TGTGCCAGCAGTTACTCACCGTTCAATCAGCCCCAGCATTTT
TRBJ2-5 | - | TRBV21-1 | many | CASRGLAGGKETQYF | TGTGCCAGCAGAGGACTAGCGGGAGGAAAAGAGACCCAGTACTTC